This T cell receptor (beta chain) was sequenced for a study of blood T cell repertoires in COVID-19. Method: immunoSEQ multiplex PCR; TCRdb's copy keeps in-frame clones and lacks some. The table lists 380,000 or so clones, approximately 85% of them singletons. The specimen was PBMCs or T cells enriched from blood (not recorded which). This receptor was identified in a woman in her thirties or forties with acute COVID-19.

This chain's CDR3 is CASSMGLGRELFF. CDR3 nucleotide sequence: TGTGCCAGCAGCATGGGACTTGGAAGGGAGCTGTTTTTT. The chain carries TRBV2 and TRBJ2-2; possibly TRBD2 for D (6 bases). V was pared by 6 bases and J by 9 bases, with 14 bases between. CDR1 SNHLY and CDR2 FYNNEI come from the germline V gene. This CDR3 is 13 amino acids long.